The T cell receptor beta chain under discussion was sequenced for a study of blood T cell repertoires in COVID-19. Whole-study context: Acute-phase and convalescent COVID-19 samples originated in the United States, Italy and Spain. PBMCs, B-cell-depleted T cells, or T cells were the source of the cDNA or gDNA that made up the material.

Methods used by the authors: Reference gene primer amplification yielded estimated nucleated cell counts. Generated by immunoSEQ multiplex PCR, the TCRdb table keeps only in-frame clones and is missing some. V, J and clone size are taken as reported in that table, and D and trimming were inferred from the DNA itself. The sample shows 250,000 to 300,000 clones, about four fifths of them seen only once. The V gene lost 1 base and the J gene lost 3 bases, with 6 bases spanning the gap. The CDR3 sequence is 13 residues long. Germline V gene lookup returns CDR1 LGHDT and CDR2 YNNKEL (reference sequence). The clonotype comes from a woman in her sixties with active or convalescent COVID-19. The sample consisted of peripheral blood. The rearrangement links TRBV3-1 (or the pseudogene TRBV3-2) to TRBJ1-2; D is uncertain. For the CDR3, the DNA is TGTGCCAGCAGCCAAGTTCGTTACTATGGCTACACCTTC. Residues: CASSQVRYYGYTF.